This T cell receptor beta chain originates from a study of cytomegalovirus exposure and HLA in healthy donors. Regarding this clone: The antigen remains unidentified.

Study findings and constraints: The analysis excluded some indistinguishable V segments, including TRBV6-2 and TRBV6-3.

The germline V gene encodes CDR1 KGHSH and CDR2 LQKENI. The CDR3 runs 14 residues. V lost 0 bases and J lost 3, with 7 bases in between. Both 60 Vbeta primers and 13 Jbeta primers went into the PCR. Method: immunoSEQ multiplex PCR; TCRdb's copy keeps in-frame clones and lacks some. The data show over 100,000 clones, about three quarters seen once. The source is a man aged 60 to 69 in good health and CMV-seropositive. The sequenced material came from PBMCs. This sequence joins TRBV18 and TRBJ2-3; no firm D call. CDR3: CASSPPRLTDTQYF. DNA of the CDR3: TGTGCCAGCTCACCACCGAGACTGACAGATACGCAGTATTTT.